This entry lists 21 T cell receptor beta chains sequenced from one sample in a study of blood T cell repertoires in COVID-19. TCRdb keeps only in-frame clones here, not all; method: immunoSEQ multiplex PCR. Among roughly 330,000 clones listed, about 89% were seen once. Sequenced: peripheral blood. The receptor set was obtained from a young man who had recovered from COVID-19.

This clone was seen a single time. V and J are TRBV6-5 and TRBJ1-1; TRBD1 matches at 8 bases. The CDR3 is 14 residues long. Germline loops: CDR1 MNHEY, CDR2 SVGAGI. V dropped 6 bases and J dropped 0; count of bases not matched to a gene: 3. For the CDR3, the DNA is TGTGCCAGCAGACGGACAGGGATGAACACTGAAGCTTTCTTT. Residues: CASRRTGMNTEAFF.

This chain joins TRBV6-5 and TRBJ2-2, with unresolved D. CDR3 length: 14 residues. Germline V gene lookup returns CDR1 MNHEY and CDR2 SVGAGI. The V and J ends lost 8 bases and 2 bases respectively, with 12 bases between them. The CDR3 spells CASGMSVNTGELFF. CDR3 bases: TGTGCCAGCGGAATGAGCGTCAACACCGGGGAGCTGTTTTTT.

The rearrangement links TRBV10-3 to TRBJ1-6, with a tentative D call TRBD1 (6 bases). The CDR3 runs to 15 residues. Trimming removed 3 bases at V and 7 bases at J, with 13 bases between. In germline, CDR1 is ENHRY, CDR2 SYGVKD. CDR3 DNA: TGTGCCATCAGTGAAGTAAAGACAGGCAATTCACCCCTCCACTTT. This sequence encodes CAISEVKTGNSPLHF.

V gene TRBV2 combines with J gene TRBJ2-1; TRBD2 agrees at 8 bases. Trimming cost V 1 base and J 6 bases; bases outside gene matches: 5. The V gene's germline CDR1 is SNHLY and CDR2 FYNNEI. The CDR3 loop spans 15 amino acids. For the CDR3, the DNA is TGTGCCAGCAGTGAAGTCCCGGGAGGGCTCAATGAGCAGTTCTTC. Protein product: CASSEVPGGLNEQFF.

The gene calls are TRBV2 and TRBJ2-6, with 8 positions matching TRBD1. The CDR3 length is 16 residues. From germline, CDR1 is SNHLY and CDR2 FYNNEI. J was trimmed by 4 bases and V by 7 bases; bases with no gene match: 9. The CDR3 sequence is CASINMDRAGANVLTF. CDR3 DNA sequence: TGTGCCAGCATTAACATGGACAGGGCCGGGGCCAACGTCCTGACTTTC.

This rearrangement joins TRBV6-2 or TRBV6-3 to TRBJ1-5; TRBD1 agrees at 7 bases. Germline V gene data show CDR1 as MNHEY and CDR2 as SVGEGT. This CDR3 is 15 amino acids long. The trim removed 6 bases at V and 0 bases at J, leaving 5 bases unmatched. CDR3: CASSTQGFSNQPQHF. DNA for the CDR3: TGTGCCAGCAGCACACAGGGGTTTAGCAATCAGCCCCAGCATTTT.

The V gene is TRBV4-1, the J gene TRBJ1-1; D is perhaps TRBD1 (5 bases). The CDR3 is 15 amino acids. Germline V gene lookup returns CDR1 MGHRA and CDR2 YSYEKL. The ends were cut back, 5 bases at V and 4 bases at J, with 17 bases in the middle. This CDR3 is CASSLGMGEVTEAFF. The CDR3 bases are TGCGCCAGCAGCTTAGGTATGGGGGAGGTCACTGAAGCTTTCTTT.

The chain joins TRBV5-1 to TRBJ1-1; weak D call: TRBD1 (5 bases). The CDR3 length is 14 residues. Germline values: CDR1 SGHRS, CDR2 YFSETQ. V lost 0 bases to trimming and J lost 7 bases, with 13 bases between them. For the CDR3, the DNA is TGCGCCAGCAGCTTGGCGGGCGGGACGCATGAAGCTTTCTTT. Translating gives CASSLAGGTHEAFF.

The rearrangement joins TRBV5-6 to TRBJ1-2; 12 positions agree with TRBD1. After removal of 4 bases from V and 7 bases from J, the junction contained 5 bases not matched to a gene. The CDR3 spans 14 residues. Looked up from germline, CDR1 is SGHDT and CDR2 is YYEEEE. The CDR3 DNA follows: TGTGCCAGCAGCCCGGGACAGGGGGCTGCTGGCTACACCTTC. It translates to CASSPGQGAAGYTF.

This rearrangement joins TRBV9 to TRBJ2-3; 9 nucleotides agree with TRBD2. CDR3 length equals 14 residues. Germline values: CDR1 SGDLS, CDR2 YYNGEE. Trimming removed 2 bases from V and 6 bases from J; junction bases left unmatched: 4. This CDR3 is CASSVTSGGDTQYF. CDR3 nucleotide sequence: TGTGCCAGCAGCGTGACTAGCGGTGGGGATACGCAGTATTTT.

DNA for the CDR3: TGTGCCAGCAACCGGGGAGGAGGGAACTATGGCTACACCTTC. The encoded protein is CASNRGGGNYGYTF. V gene TRBV28 combines with J gene TRBJ1-2; D unclear. The CDR3 is 14 amino acids. Trimming took 7 bases from V and 2 from J, leaving 14 bases between them. CDR1 is MDHEN, CDR2 SYDVKM, per germline.

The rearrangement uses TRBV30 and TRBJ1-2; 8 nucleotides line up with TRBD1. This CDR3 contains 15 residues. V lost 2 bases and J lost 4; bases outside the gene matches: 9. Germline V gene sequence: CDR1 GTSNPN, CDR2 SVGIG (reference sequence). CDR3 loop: CAWSRGQGNIYGYTF. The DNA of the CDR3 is TGTGCCTGGAGTCGCGGACAGGGAAACATCTATGGCTACACCTTC.

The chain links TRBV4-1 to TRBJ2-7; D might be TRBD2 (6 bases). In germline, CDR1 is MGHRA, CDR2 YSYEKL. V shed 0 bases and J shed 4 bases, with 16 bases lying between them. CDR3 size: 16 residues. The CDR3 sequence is CASSQDSTLGGYEQYF. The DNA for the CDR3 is TGCGCCAGCAGCCAAGATAGCACCCTCGGGGGTTACGAGCAGTACTTC.

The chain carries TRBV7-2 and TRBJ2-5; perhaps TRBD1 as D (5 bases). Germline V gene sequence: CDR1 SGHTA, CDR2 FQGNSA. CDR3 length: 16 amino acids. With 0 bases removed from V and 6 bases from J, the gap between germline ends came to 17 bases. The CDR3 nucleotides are TGTGCCAGCAGCTTAGCAGCAGGGTGGGATATGAAGACCCAGTACTTC. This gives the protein CASSLAAGWDMKTQYF. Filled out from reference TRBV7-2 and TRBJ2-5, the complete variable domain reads GAGVSQSPSNKVTEKGKDVELRCDPISGHTALYWYRQSLGQGLEFLIYFQGNSAPDKSGLPSDRFSAERTGGSVSTLTIQRTQQEDSAVYLCASSLAAGWDMKTQYFGPGTRLLVL.

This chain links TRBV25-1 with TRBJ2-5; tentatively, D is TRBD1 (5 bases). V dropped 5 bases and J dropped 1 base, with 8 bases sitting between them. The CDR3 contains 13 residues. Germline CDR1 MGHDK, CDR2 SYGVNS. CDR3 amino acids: CASSSGSQETQYF. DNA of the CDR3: TGTGCCAGCAGTTCAGGGTCCCAAGAGACCCAGTACTTC.

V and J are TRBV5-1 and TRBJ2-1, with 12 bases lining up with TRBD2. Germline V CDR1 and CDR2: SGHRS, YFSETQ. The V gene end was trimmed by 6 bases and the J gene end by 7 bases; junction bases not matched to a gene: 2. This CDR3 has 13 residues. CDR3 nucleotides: TGCGCCAGCAAGACTAGCGGGAGAAATGAGCAGTTCTTC. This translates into CASKTSGRNEQFF.

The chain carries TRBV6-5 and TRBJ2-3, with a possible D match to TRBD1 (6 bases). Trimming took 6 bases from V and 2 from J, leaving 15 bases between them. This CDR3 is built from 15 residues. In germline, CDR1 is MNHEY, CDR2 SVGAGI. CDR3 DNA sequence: TGTGCCAGCAGCCGACAGGCGGCCCCCACAGATACGCAGTATTTT. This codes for CASSRQAAPTDTQYF.

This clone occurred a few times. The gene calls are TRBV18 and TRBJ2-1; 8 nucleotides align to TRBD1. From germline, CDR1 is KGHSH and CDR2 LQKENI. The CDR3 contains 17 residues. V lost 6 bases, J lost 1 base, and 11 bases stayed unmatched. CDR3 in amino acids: CASSPPGTGGSYNEQFF. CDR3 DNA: TGTGCCAGCTCCCCTCCCGGTACAGGGGGTTCCTACAATGAGCAGTTCTTC. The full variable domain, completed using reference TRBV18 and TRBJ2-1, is NAGVMQNPRHLVRRRGQEARLRCSPMKGHSHVYWYRQLPEEGLKFMVYLQKENIIDESGMPKERFSAEFPKEGPSILRIQQVVRGDSAAYFCASSPPGTGGSYNEQFFGPGTRLTVL.

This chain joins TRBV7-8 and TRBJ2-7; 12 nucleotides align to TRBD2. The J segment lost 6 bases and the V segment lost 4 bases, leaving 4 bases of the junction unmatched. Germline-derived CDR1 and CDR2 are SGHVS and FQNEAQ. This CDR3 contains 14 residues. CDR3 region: CASSSLAGGVEQYF. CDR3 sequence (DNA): TGTGCCAGCAGCTCCCTAGCGGGGGGGGTCGAGCAGTACTTC.

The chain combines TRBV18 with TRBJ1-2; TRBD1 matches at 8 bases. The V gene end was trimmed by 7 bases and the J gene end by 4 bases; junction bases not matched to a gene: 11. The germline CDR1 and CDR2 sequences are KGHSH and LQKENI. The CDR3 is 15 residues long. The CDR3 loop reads CASLDRTGSFYGYTF. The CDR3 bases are TGTGCCAGCTTGGATAGGACAGGGTCTTTCTATGGCTACACCTTC.

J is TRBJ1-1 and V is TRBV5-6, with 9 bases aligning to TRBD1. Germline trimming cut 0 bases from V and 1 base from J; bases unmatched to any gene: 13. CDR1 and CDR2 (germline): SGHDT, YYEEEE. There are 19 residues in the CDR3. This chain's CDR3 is CASSLADRGKYWENTEAFF. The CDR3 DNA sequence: TGTGCCAGCAGCTTGGCGGACAGGGGAAAGTATTGGGAGAACACTGAAGCTTTCTTT. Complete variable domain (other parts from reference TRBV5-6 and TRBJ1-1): DAGVTQSPTHLIKTRGQQVTLRCSPKSGHDTVSWYQQALGQGPQFIFQYYEEEERQRGNFPDRFSGHQFPNYSSELNVNALLLGDSALYLCASSLADRGKYWENTEAFFGQGTRLTVV.